This TCR beta chain was identified in a study of blood T cell repertoires in COVID-19. Turning to the study itself: Samples came from the United States, Italy and Spain, spanning acute and convalescent COVID-19. The analysed material was cDNA or gDNA that came from T cells, B-cell-depleted T cells, or PBMCs.

Original handling: Quantification of nucleated cells was approximated via reference gene primer amplification. Produced via immunoSEQ multiplex PCR; TCRdb's table is partial and in-frame only. That table supplies the V and J calls and clone size; D and trimming were determined from the DNA. The sample lists over 250,000 clones, more than 80% occurring once. J lost 3 bases, V lost 5 bases, and 2 bases had no gene match. Germline V lookup: CDR1 MNHEY, CDR2 SMNVEV (reference sequence). CDR3 length: 14 residues. V usage is TRBV27 and J usage is TRBJ2-2, with 8 bases identical to TRBD1. The origin of this receptor is a woman between 18 and 30 years old who had recovered from COVID-19. Specimen: PBMCs or T cells enriched from blood (not recorded which). This chain's CDR3 is CASSRTGYTGELFF. For the CDR3, the DNA is TGTGCCAGCAGTAGGACAGGGTACACCGGGGAGCTGTTTTTT.